This T cell receptor beta chain was obtained from a study of blood T cell repertoires in COVID-19. The CDR3 consists of 16 residues. V gave up 1 base and J gave up 2 bases, with 12 bases separating them. Germline-derived CDR1 and CDR2 are SGHTA and FQGNSA. Sequencing was performed with immunoSEQ multiplex PCR; in TCRdb, only in-frame clones are kept and a portion is missing. The sample carries over 150,000 clones, 85% to 90% recorded once. The TCR originated in a man aged 35-49 years who had recovered from COVID-19. This chain links TRBV7-2 with TRBJ1-3, with a tentative D call TRBD1 (5 bases). Sequencing was performed on PBMCs or T cells enriched from blood (not recorded which). The CDR3 nucleotides read TGTGCCAGCAGCTTAGGTGCTCGGGGGACTGGAAACACCATATATTTT. Translation: CASSLGARGTGNTIYF.